What follows are 4 T cell receptor beta chains derived from one specimen sequenced in a study of neurological immune-mediated disorders. One entry per CDR3 protein results from TCRdb running MiXCR on the 5' RACE reads. Of around 40,000 distinct CDR3 sequences listed, just under 7.5% are singletons. The sequenced sample was CD4+ T cells from blood. The receptors were gathered from a man aged 45-60 years in good health.

Ten or more counts support this clonotype. The V gene is TRBV5-1, the J gene TRBJ2-3; D is perhaps TRBD1 or TRBD2 (5 bases each). V was shortened by 0 bases and J by 5 bases, with 13 bases between the two germline ends. The length of the CDR3 is 15 residues. From germline, CDR1 is SGHRS and CDR2 YFSETQ. For the CDR3, the DNA is TGCGCCAGCAGCTTGGCGGGGCCCCGGGAAGATACGCAGTATTTT. Its translation is CASSLAGPREDTQYF.

This clonotype was seen a handful of times. This chain connects TRBV5-4 to TRBJ2-3; 7 bases fit TRBD2. Germline CDR1 SGHNT, CDR2 YYREEE (reference sequence). Germline trimming cut 2 bases from V and 0 bases from J; bases unmatched to any gene: 3. The CDR3 is 15 residues long. CDR3 DNA sequence: TGTGCCAGCAGCTTAGGCGGGAGTAGCACAGATACGCAGTATTTT. It encodes CASSLGGSSTDTQYF.

This clonotype came up many times. One end of the junction is discordant with germline, which a read error may explain. The chain has TRBV7-9 and TRBJ2-2; D gene ambiguous. Per germline, CDR1 SEHNR and CDR2 FQNEAQ (reference sequence). The CDR3 length is 13 residues. CDR3 loop: CASSSQTAGELFF. The DNA for the CDR3 is TGTGCCAGCAGCTCCCAGACGGCCGGTGAGCTGTTTTTT.

This clonotype has at least ten counts. This sequence joins TRBV20-1 and TRBJ2-3, with D unresolved. V lost 4 bases and J 3 bases, leaving 8 bases between the germline ends. This CDR3 comprises 12 residues. Germline CDR1 DFQATT, CDR2 SNEGSKA (reference sequence). The CDR3 protein is CSAKIVTDTQYF. The DNA of the CDR3 is TGCAGTGCTAAAATCGTGACAGATACGCAGTATTTT.